The source of this T cell receptor (beta chain) is a study of blood T cell repertoires in COVID-19. The repertoire was sequenced with immunoSEQ multiplex PCR; TCRdb's copy has only in-frame clones and lacks some. The table records around 75,000 clones, about 80% of them present only once. One Seattle source followed patients from active infection through their disease course. The V end was cut by 2 bases, the J end by 16 bases, with 14 bases between. The CDR3 covers 12 residues. Material: peripheral blood. This receptor was obtained from a man aged 45-60 years with COVID-19, enrolled during active disease. J is TRBJ1-4 and V is TRBV12-3 or TRBV12-4, with a weak D call TRBD1 (5 bases). The CDR3 coding sequence is TGTGCCAGCAGTTTACAATCGGGGGACCAGTTTTTT. As protein: CASSLQSGDQFF.